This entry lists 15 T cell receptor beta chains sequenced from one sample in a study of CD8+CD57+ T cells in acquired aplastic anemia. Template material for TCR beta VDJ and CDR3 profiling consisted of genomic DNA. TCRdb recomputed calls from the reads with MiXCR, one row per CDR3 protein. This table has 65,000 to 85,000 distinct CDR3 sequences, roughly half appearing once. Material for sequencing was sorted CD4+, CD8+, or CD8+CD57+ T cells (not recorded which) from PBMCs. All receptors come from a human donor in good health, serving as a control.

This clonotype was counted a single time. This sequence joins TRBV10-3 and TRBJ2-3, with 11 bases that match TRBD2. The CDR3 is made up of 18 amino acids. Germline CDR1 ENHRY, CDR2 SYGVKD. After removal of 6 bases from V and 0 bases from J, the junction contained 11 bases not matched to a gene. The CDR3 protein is CAIRMLAGGASSTDTQYF. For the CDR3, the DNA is TGTGCCATCAGGATGCTAGCGGGGGGAGCTTCAAGCACAGATACGCAGTATTTT.

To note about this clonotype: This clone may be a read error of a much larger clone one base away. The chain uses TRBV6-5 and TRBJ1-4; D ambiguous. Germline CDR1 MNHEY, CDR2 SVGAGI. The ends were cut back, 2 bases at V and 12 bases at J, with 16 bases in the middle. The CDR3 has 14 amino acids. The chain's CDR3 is CASSYPGFGEELFF. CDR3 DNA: TGTGCCAGCAGTTACCCGGGTTTTGGCGAAGAACTGTTTTTT.

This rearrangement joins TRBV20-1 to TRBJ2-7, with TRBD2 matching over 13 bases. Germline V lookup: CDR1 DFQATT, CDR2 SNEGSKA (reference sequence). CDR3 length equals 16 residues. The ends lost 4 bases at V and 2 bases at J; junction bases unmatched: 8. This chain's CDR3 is CSATGTSGTGPYEQYF. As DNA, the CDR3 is TGCAGTGCTACCGGGACTAGCGGGACGGGCCCCTACGAGCAGTACTTC.

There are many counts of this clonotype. The chain's CDR3 is CASRYDRVLDGYTF. The CDR3 DNA is TGCGCCAGCAGATATGACAGAGTCCTCGATGGCTACACCTTC. This chain uses TRBV5-1 with TRBJ1-2; weak D call: TRBD1 (5 bases). Germline CDR1 SGHRS, CDR2 YFSETQ. Trimming left V 5 bases short and J 6 bases short, with 17 bases between. The length of the CDR3 is 14 residues.

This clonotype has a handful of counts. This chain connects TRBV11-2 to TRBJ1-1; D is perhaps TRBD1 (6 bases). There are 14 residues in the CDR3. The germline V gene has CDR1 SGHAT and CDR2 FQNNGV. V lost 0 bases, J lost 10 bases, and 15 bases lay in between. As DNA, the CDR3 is TGTGCCAGCAGCTTAGACGCACTAAACAGGGCAGCTTTCTTT. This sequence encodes CASSLDALNRAAFF.

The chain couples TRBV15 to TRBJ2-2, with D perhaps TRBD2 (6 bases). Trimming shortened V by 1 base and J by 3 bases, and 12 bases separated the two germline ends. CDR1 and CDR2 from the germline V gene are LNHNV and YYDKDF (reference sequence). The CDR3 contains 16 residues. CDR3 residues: CATSRGSGSYTGELFF. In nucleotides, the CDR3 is TGTGCCACCAGCAGAGGGAGCGGGTCGTACACCGGGGAGCTGTTTTTT.

Here the CDR3 DNA reads TGCGCCAGCAGCCAAGTTCCGGACAGGGGAAATTCACCCCTCCACTTT. This gives the protein CASSQVPDRGNSPLHF. The rearrangement links TRBV4-1 to TRBJ1-6; 9 nucleotides align to TRBD1. V was clipped by 1 base and J by 7 bases; unmatched bases: 5. The CDR3 has 16 amino acids. Germline CDR1 and CDR2: MGHRA and YSYEKL.

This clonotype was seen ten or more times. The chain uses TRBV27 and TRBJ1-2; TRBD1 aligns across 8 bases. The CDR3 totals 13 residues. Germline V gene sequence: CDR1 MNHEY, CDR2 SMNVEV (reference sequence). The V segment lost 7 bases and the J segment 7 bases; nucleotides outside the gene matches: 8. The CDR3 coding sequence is TGTGCCAGCACCGCGCGGACAGGGTCTGGCTACACCTTC. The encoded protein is CASTARTGSGYTF.

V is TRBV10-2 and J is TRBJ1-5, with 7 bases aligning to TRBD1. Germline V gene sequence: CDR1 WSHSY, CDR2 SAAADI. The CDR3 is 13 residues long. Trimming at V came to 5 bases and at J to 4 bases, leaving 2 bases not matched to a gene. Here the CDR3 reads CASSWDRNQPQHF. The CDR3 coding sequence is TGCGCCAGCAGTTGGGACAGAAATCAGCCCCAGCATTTT.

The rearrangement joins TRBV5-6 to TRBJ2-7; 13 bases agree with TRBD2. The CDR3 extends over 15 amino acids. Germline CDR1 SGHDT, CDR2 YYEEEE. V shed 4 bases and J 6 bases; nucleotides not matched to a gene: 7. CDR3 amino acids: CASSHRGLAGAEQYF. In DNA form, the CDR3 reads TGTGCCAGCAGCCATAGAGGACTAGCGGGAGCCGAGCAGTACTTC.

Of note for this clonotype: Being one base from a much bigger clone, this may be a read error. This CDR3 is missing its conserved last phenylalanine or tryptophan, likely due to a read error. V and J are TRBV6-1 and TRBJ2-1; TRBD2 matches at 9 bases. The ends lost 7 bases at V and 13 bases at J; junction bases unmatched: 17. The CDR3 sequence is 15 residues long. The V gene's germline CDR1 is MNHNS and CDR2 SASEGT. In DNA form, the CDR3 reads TGTGCCAGCACCCCCGACAGTAGCGGGGGCCACCCCCAGTTCCTC. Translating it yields CASTPDSSGGHPQFL.

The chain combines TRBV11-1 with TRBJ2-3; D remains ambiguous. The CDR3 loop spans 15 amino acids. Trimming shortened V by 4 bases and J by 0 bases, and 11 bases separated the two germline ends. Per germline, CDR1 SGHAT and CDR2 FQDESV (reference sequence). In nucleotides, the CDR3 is TGTGCCAGCAGCTCGGACGGAAGTAGCACAGATACGCAGTATTTT. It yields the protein CASSSDGSSTDTQYF.

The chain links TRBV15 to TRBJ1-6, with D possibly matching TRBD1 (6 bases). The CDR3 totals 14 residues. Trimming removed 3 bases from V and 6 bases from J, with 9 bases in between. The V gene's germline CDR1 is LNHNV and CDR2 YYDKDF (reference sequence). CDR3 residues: CATSSGRGNSPLHF. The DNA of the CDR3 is TGTGCCACCAGCAGCGGCAGGGGTAATTCACCCCTCCACTTT.

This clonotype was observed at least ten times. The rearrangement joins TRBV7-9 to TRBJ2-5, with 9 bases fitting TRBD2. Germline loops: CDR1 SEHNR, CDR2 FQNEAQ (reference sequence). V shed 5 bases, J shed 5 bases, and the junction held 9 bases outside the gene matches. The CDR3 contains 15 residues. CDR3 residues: CASSHTGTSSETQYF. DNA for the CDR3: TGTGCCAGCAGCCACACCGGGACTAGCAGTGAGACCCAGTACTTC.

CDR3 sequence reads: CSARTSGPGELFF. DNA for the CDR3: TGCAGTGCAAGGACTAGCGGGCCCGGGGAGCTGTTTTTT. The gene calls are TRBV20-1 and TRBJ2-2; 11 bases align to TRBD2. With 6 bases clipped from V and 6 bases from J, the junction kept 3 bases outside the gene matches. Germline CDR1 reads DFQATT; CDR2 reads SNEGSKA (reference sequence). The CDR3 contains 13 residues.